The entry that follows covers one T cell receptor (beta chain) sequence. The antigen is not known. Data came from immunoSEQ multiplex PCR; TCRdb stores just in-frame clones and leaves some out. Altogether roughly 130,000 clones are present, approximately 90% being singletons, with the ten largest covering 1.3% to 1.5%. These data originate in a study of T cell responses to AZD1222 COVID-19 vaccine. CDR3 length: 14 amino acids. Germline V gene lookup returns CDR1 SGHTA and CDR2 FQGTGA. Overall study results and limits: Repertoire sampling was restricted to post-peak T cell response timepoints. Baseline seropositivity characterized only six or seven AZD1222 recipients.

Sequenced here: peripheral blood, sampled on day 0 of AZD1222 vaccination. This clonotype originated in an adult in good health. The chain combines TRBV7-3 with TRBJ2-7; 9 bases are a match to TRBD2. The CDR3 bases are TGTGTCCCGAGGCTAGCGGGGCAGGCCTACGAGCAGTACTTC. Encoded protein: CVPRLAGQAYEQYF.